This record covers a single TCR beta chain. Its antigen is currently unknown. Extracted from the samples, RNA was reverse transcribed into cDNA to serve as the sequencing template. Sequencing was performed with immunoSEQ multiplex PCR; in TCRdb, only in-frame clones are kept and a portion is missing. The repertoire holds a few hundred thousand clones, with about 40% as singletons. CDR1 is SGHNT, CDR2 YYREEE, per germline (reference sequence). The CDR3 consists of 15 residues. Trimming took off 4 bases at V and 4 bases at J, with 15 bases between the two ends. These data are taken from a study of CD8+ T cells in alopecia areata. The study's findings and limits: Numerous clones, expanded in lesions, remained in scalp and blood during tofacitinib.

As to treatment: oral pan-JAK inhibitor, 5-10 mg twice daily. Alopecia areata patients provided lesional scalp punch biopsies and peripheral blood. This clonotype was obtained from a human donor with alopecia areata. The chain employs TRBV5-4 and TRBJ2-1, with a possible D match to TRBD1 (7 bases). The input for sequencing was CD4+ T cells sorted from blood, taken at roughly week 36, from a patient treated with tofacitinib. The DNA of the CDR3 is TGTGCCAGCAGCGCTCGGGCGGGACAGTACAATGAGCAGTTCTTC. Translating it yields CASSARAGQYNEQFF.